This entry lists 27 T cell receptor beta chains sequenced from one sample in a study of cytomegalovirus exposure and HLA in healthy donors. The method was immunoSEQ multiplex PCR; TCRdb's version includes in-frame clones alone and lacks a portion of them. The sample shows 150,000 to 180,000 clones, about 86% of them seen only once. The sample taken for sequencing was PBMCs. These receptors all stem from a human donor in good health.

There are a few counts of this clone. CDR3 sequence: CASSEIRGGPTDTQYF. CDR3 nucleotides: TGTGCCAGCAGTGAAATCCGGGGGGGCCCCACAGATACGCAGTATTTT. The V and J genes are TRBV6-1 and TRBJ2-3, with TRBD2 matching 8 bases. Germline values: CDR1 MNHNS, CDR2 SASEGT. The junction had 6 bases not matched to a gene; V was cut back by 2 bases and J by 2 bases. The length of the CDR3 is 16 residues.

The genes are TRBV27 and TRBJ1-1; the match to TRBD1 covers 10 bases. This CDR3 spans 14 amino acids. The germline V gene encodes CDR1 MNHEY and CDR2 SMNVEV (reference sequence). Unmatched junction bases numbered 5, after V lost 5 bases and J lost 5 bases. CDR3 sequence reads: CASSIWTGGTEAFF. CDR3 sequence (DNA): TGTGCCAGCAGTATCTGGACAGGGGGGACTGAAGCTTTCTTT.

The chain employs TRBV7-6 and TRBJ2-7; 7 bases agree with TRBD2. The germline V gene encodes CDR1 SGHVS and CDR2 FNYEAQ. The CDR3 runs to 16 residues. The J segment lost 0 bases and the V segment lost 5 bases, leaving 10 bases of the junction unmatched. The CDR3 DNA reads as TGTGCCAGCAGCCCCCAGGGAGGGATCCGCTCCTACGAGCAGTACTTC. Its translation: CASSPQGGIRSYEQYF.

V and J are TRBV28 and TRBJ1-2; unclear D gene. Germline-derived CDR1 and CDR2 are MDHEN and SYDVKM. CDR3 length: 16 amino acids. Trimming removed 4 bases at V and 5 bases at J, with 20 bases between. The CDR3: CASSSPHDGAQYGYTF. The CDR3 DNA follows: TGTGCCAGCAGTTCTCCGCACGACGGAGCCCAATATGGCTACACCTTC.

This chain connects TRBV4-2 to TRBJ2-3, with D maybe TRBD2 (6 bases). V shed 2 bases and J shed 5 bases, with 20 bases lying between them. CDR3 size: 17 residues. The germline V gene encodes CDR1 LGHNA and CDR2 YNFKEQ. This chain's CDR3 is CASSQLSSGSTGDTQYF. CDR3 DNA sequence: TGTGCCAGCAGCCAATTAAGCAGCGGGTCCACGGGAGATACGCAGTATTTT.

The V gene is TRBV25-1, the J gene TRBJ1-5; D might be TRBD1 (5 bases). The CDR3 extends over 14 amino acids. Germline CDR1 MGHDK, CDR2 SYGVNS. Trimming cost V 1 base and J 5 bases, with 9 bases left between them. In DNA, the CDR3 is TGTGCCAGCAGTGAATGGGGGGGAGATCAGCCCCAGCATTTT. This codes for CASSEWGGDQPQHF.

The chain joins TRBV19 to TRBJ2-7; D may be TRBD2 (6 bases). V gave up 3 bases and J gave up 0 bases, with 9 bases separating them. This CDR3 spans 14 amino acids. Germline V lookup: CDR1 LNHDA, CDR2 SQIVND (reference sequence). The CDR3 spells CASSIRGSSYEQYF. The CDR3 DNA is TGTGCCAGTAGTATCCGGGGGAGCTCCTACGAGCAGTACTTC.

The chain joins TRBV4-1 to TRBJ2-2, with 9 positions matching TRBD2. Per the germline V gene, CDR1 is MGHRA and CDR2 is YSYEKL. The CDR3 length is 17 residues. J was trimmed by 2 bases and V by 5 bases; bases with no gene match: 9. This chain's CDR3 is CASSGVIAGVNTGELFF. In DNA, the CDR3 is TGCGCCAGCAGCGGGGTGATAGCGGGAGTTAACACCGGGGAGCTGTTTTTT.

This clone was counted a few times. V and J are TRBV6-5 and TRBJ2-7; TRBD1 aligns across 7 bases. This CDR3 is built from 14 residues. Trimming took 4 bases from V and 7 from J; bases not matched to a gene: 10. The V gene's germline CDR1 is MNHEY and CDR2 SVGAGI. CDR3 DNA: TGTGCCAGCAGTTCTTGGGACAGCACCCTGGAGCAGTACTTC. Its translation: CASSSWDSTLEQYF.

The chain combines TRBV18 with TRBJ2-3, with D hard to call. Per germline, CDR1 KGHSH and CDR2 LQKENI. This CDR3 has 12 amino acids. Trimming stripped 3 bases from V and 2 bases from J, with 3 bases between. CDR3 sequence reads: CASSPYTDTQYF. The CDR3 bases are TGTGCCAGCTCACCCTACACAGATACGCAGTATTTT.

This rearrangement joins TRBV4-3 to TRBJ1-1; 8 positions agree with TRBD1. CDR3 length equals 18 residues. In germline, CDR1 is LGHNA, CDR2 YSLEER. The junction had 17 bases not matched to a gene; V was cut back by 4 bases and J by 4 bases. The CDR3 reads CASSPTGGAGSLVTEAFF. CDR3 sequence (DNA): TGCGCCAGCAGCCCAACAGGGGGTGCGGGCAGTCTCGTCACTGAAGCTTTCTTT.

The chain combines TRBV28 with TRBJ1-2; D possibly corresponds to TRBD1 (5 bases). Germline V CDR1 and CDR2: MDHEN, SYDVKM. The CDR3 has 14 residues. V was shortened by 4 bases and J by 8 bases, with 17 bases between the two germline ends. In nucleotides, the CDR3 is TGTGCCAGCAGTTACACCGGGGGGTGGTGGGGCTACACCTTC. Its translation is CASSYTGGWWGYTF.

V gene TRBV15 combines with J gene TRBJ2-2; 7 positions match TRBD1. With 0 bases clipped from V and 3 bases from J, the junction kept 7 bases outside the gene matches. This CDR3 has 17 residues. Germline-derived CDR1 and CDR2 are LNHNV and YYDKDF (reference sequence). This CDR3 reads CATSRDLGGAYTGELFF. The CDR3 bases are TGTGCCACCAGCAGAGATTTAGGGGGCGCGTACACCGGGGAGCTGTTTTTT.

The CDR3 DNA reads TGCGCCAGCAGTGACAGGGCGGGCAATCAGCCCCAGCATTTT. Its translation: CASSDRAGNQPQHF. This chain connects TRBV10-2 to TRBJ1-5, with D perhaps TRBD1 (5 bases). The V and J ends lost 3 bases and 2 bases respectively, with 8 bases between them. CDR1 is WSHSY, CDR2 SAAADI, per germline. The CDR3 covers 14 residues.

In its sample, this clone was seen once. V gene TRBV6-4 combines with J gene TRBJ2-3; 13 nucleotides align to TRBD2. V was clipped by 5 bases and J by 1 base; unmatched bases: 3. The CDR3 has 16 amino acids. The germline gives CDR1 MRHNA, CDR2 SNTAGT. CDR3 bases: TGTGCCAGCAGTCAAGGGACTAGCGGGGGCACAGATACGCAGTATTTT. As protein: CASSQGTSGGTDTQYF.

The chain links TRBV5-8 to TRBJ2-2; D gene ambiguous. The CDR3 is made up of 15 amino acids. V was trimmed by 4 bases and J by 0 bases, leaving 10 bases between them. CDR1 and CDR2 from the germline V gene are SGHTS and YDEGEE. The DNA for the CDR3 is TGTGCCAGCAGCAAAGTGGTAGCGAACACCGGGGAGCTGTTTTTT. Translation gives CASSKVVANTGELFF.

This chain joins TRBV27 and TRBJ1-3; D not resolved. The germline V and J ends were trimmed by 0 bases and 3 bases, with 18 bases remaining between them. CDR1 and CDR2 from the germline V gene are MNHEY and SMNVEV (reference sequence). This CDR3 comprises 18 residues. Here the CDR3 DNA reads TGTGCCAGCAGTTTATCGGGGAGGGTTCTGACATTTGGAAACACCATATATTTT. Encoded protein: CASSLSGRVLTFGNTIYF.

The rearrangement uses TRBV7-9 and TRBJ1-2, with a possible D match to TRBD1 (6 bases). This CDR3 is built from 12 residues. The V end was cut by 8 bases, the J end by 2 bases, with 9 bases between. CDR1 is SEHNR and CDR2 is FQNEAQ in the germline V gene (reference sequence). The CDR3 here is CASRGGNYGYTF. CDR3 sequence (DNA): TGTGCCAGCCGGGGGGGCAACTATGGCTACACCTTC.

The gene calls are TRBV18 and TRBJ2-7, with 9 bases matching TRBD1. Per the germline V gene, CDR1 is KGHSH and CDR2 is LQKENI. This CDR3 contains 15 residues. V was pared by 3 bases and J by 4 bases, with 7 bases of the junction left unmatched. The CDR3, as DNA: TGTGCCAGCTCACCCACGACAGGGGGTGAATACGAGCAGTACTTC. It is translated as CASSPTTGGEYEQYF. Full variable domain (remainder filled in from reference TRBV18 and TRBJ2-7): NAGVMQNPRHLVRRRGQEARLRCSPMKGHSHVYWYRQLPEEGLKFMVYLQKENIIDESGMPKERFSAEFPKEGPSILRIQQVVRGDSAAYFCASSPTTGGEYEQYFGPGTRLTVT.

The chain recombines TRBV5-1 with TRBJ1-3, with 9 positions matching TRBD1. CDR1 is SGHRS, CDR2 YFSETQ, per germline. CDR3 length: 19 residues. Germline trimming cut 1 base from V and 2 bases from J; bases unmatched to any gene: 13. Here the CDR3 DNA reads TGCGCCAGCAGCTTGAAATCGATGGGACAGGGTAATCCTGGAAACACCATATATTTT. Protein product: CASSLKSMGQGNPGNTIYF.

The V and J genes are TRBV5-4 and TRBJ1-1; D is unclear. The CDR3 has 12 residues. Trimming took 4 bases from V and 7 from J, leaving 11 bases between them. CDR1 and CDR2 from the germline V gene are SGHNT and YYREEE (reference sequence). DNA of the CDR3: TGTGCCAGCAGCGGACGGGGAGATGAAGCTTTCTTT. As protein: CASSGRGDEAFF.

The chain carries TRBV6-6 and TRBJ1-5; 7 bases agree with TRBD1. There are 13 residues in the CDR3. The junction had 9 bases not matched to a gene; V was cut back by 10 bases and J by 6 bases. Germline V gene sequence: CDR1 MNHNY, CDR2 SVGAGI (reference sequence). The DNA for the CDR3 is TGTGCCACCGACAGGGTACTGCGTCAGCCCCAGCATTTT. As protein: CATDRVLRQPQHF.

The chain carries TRBV7-9 and TRBJ2-5; 9 nucleotides align to TRBD2. V lost 5 bases, J lost 4 bases, and 8 bases stayed unmatched. This CDR3 comprises 15 residues. The germline CDR1 and CDR2 sequences are SEHNR and FQNEAQ (reference sequence). The DNA for the CDR3 is TGTGCCAGCAGCCCAGGACTAGCGTCGGCAGAGACCCAGTACTTC. Protein product: CASSPGLASAETQYF.

This chain joins TRBV5-6 and TRBJ2-2; 12 bases agree with TRBD2. The V gene's germline CDR1 is SGHDT and CDR2 YYEEEE. CDR3 length: 18 amino acids. J gave up 1 base and V 4 bases, and 8 bases lay outside the gene matches. As DNA, the CDR3 is TGTGCCAGCAGCCTGATCCCGGGACTAGCGGGGAACACCGGGGAGCTGTTTTTT. Its translation: CASSLIPGLAGNTGELFF. Looking up the rest from reference TRBV5-6 and TRBJ2-2 gives the full variable domain: DAGVTQSPTHLIKTRGQQVTLRCSPKSGHDTVSWYQQALGQGPQFIFQYYEEEERQRGNFPDRFSGHQFPNYSSELNVNALLLGDSALYLCASSLIPGLAGNTGELFFGEGSRLTVL.

The chain is built from TRBV27 and TRBJ2-1; 10 bases line up with TRBD2. Germline loops: CDR1 MNHEY, CDR2 SMNVEV (reference sequence). Trimming at V came to 1 base and at J to 8 bases, leaving 26 bases not matched to a gene. CDR3 length: 22 amino acids. The CDR3 sequence: CASSLFPPGRSGRADFTDEQFF. The CDR3, as DNA: TGTGCCAGCAGTTTATTTCCCCCCGGGAGGAGCGGGAGGGCCGATTTTACGGATGAGCAGTTCTTC.

V usage is TRBV5-1 and J usage is TRBJ1-1; D call uncertain. The CDR3 has 14 amino acids. With 2 bases removed from V and 3 bases from J, the gap between germline ends came to 11 bases. The germline V gene encodes CDR1 SGHRS and CDR2 YFSETQ. The CDR3 sequence is CASSFLREDTEAFF. In nucleotides, the CDR3 is TGCGCCAGCAGCTTCTTAAGGGAGGACACTGAAGCTTTCTTT.

This chain connects TRBV19 to TRBJ2-7, with a tentative D call TRBD2 (6 bases). V gave up 3 bases and J gave up 2 bases, with 17 bases separating them. CDR3 size: 16 residues. Germline CDR1 LNHDA, CDR2 SQIVND (reference sequence). CDR3 in DNA: TGTGCCAGTAGTATGGAGAGGAGCGGGCCCACCTACGAGCAGTACTTC. This codes for CASSMERSGPTYEQYF.